These T cell receptor beta chains were read from a single sample in a study of shared clonotypes between healthy human individuals. This table comes from immunoSEQ multiplex PCR, and its TCRdb copy is limited to in-frame clones, with some not included. Altogether about 2.1 million clones are present, around 95% being singletons, with the ten largest covering approximately 1.7%. Sequenced: naive CD8+ T cells from PBMCs. Every receptor here comes from a man aged 18 to 35 in good health. Some clones in this sample may be carry-over from other donors' samples. Both conserved end residues are part of each CDR3. D genes are given only for firm matches. Not every row has a clone size; where given, it reads once, few, many or a size class.

v_call	clone_size	j_call	d_call	cdr3_aa	cdr3_nt
TRBV6-1	NA	TRBJ2-7	TRBD1	CASSDTWDRTYEQYF	TGTGCCAGCAGCGACACCTGGGACAGGACCTACGAGCAGTACTTC
TRBV4-1	NA	TRBJ2-2	NA	CASSQRLGYTGELFF	TGCGCCAGCAGCCAAAGGTTAGGGTACACCGGGGAGCTGTTTTTT
TRBV10-3	NA	TRBJ1-1	TRBD1	CAITGGNTEAFF	TGTGCCATCACAGGGGGCAACACTGAAGCTTTCTTT
TRBV7-8	NA	TRBJ2-1	TRBD1	CASSQQDRGRNEQFF	TGTGCCAGCAGCCAACAGGACAGGGGGCGCAATGAGCAGTTCTTC
TRBV6-1	NA	TRBJ2-7	NA	CASRGGPQQYF	TGTGCCAGCAGGGGGGGCCCCCAGCAGTACTTC
TRBV11-3	NA	TRBJ2-1	TRBD1	CASSSRGQPKNEQFF	TGTGCCAGCAGCTCTAGGGGACAGCCCAAAAATGAGCAGTTCTTC
TRBV5-6	NA	TRBJ1-5	NA	CASSLSQLSNQPQHF	TGTGCCAGCAGCCTGTCCCAACTTAGCAATCAGCCCCAGCATTTT
TRBV14	NA	TRBJ2-5	NA	CASSQDQGGETQYF	TGTGCCAGCAGCCAAGATCAGGGCGGGGAGACCCAGTACTTC
TRBV18	NA	TRBJ2-7	TRBD1	CASSPRGFGQGAHEQYF	TGTGCCAGCTCACCACGGGGGTTCGGACAGGGGGCCCACGAGCAGTACTTC
TRBV11-2	NA	TRBJ2-6	TRBD2	CASRPQGTSGRSGANVLTF	TGTGCCAGCAGACCCCAGGGTACTAGCGGGAGGTCTGGGGCCAACGTCCTGACTTTC
TRBV9	NA	TRBJ2-3	NA	CASSRGHTDTQYF	TGTGCCAGCAGTAGGGGACACACAGATACGCAGTATTTT
TRBV7-8	NA	TRBJ2-7	TRBD2	CASSSPIGTSGDFRVHEQYF	TGTGCCAGCAGCTCGCCAATTGGGACTAGCGGGGACTTCCGGGTCCACGAGCAGTACTTC
TRBV5-1	NA	TRBJ2-7	NA	CASSLNGVSVEQYF	TGCGCCAGCAGCTTAAATGGGGTTTCCGTCGAGCAGTACTTC
TRBV4-2	NA	TRBJ2-7	TRBD2	CASSQEGLAGDEQYF	TGTGCCAGCAGCCAAGAGGGACTAGCGGGAGACGAGCAGTACTTC
TRBV7-3	NA	TRBJ2-2	TRBD2	CASSANLAGGRTGELFF	TGTGCCAGCAGCGCTAACCTAGCGGGAGGGCGTACCGGGGAGCTGTTTTTT
TRBV27	NA	TRBJ2-5	NA	CARQETQYF	TGTGCCCGCCAAGAGACCCAGTACTTC
TRBV5-1	NA	TRBJ2-1	TRBD2	CASSTQVPLAGGYNEQFF	TGCGCCAGCAGCACCCAAGTACCGTTAGCGGGAGGGTACAATGAGCAGTTCTTC
TRBV5-1	few	TRBJ1-2	NA	CASSSDIYGYTF	TGCGCCAGCAGTTCCGACATCTATGGCTACACCTTC
TRBV7-9	NA	TRBJ2-3	NA	CASSLGPVTSTDTQYF	TGTGCCAGCAGCTTAGGGCCGGTCACTAGCACAGATACGCAGTATTTT
TRBV27	NA	TRBJ1-4	NA	CASSLSPEEREGKEKLFF	TGTGCCAGCAGTTTATCTCCGGAGGAACGCGAAGGGAAAGAAAAACTGTTTTTT
TRBV21-1	NA	TRBJ1-1	NA	CASSKGRASEAFF	TGTGCCAGCAGCAAAGGCAGGGCCAGTGAAGCTTTCTTT
TRBV11-1	NA	TRBJ2-7	NA	CASSLFNQGKASYEQYF	TGTGCCAGCAGCTTATTTAATCAGGGCAAGGCCTCCTACGAGCAGTACTTC
TRBV19	NA	TRBJ1-1	NA	CASSLGLYTEAFF	TGTGCCAGTAGTCTGGGGCTTTACACTGAAGCTTTCTTT
TRBV5-5	NA	TRBJ2-3	NA	CASSRGDYRLDTQYF	TGTGCCAGCAGCCGGGGTGATTACCGGTTAGATACGCAGTATTTT
TRBV10-3	NA	TRBJ2-3	NA	CAISESIRGPTDTQYF	TGTGCCATCAGTGAGTCGATCAGGGGCCCTACAGATACGCAGTATTTT
TRBV7-9	once	TRBJ2-7	TRBD2	CASSPLAVANEQYF	TGTGCCAGCAGCCCACTAGCGGTAGCTAACGAGCAGTACTTC
TRBV27	NA	TRBJ2-7	TRBD1	CASRQGQGLEQYF	TGTGCCAGCCGCCAGGGACAGGGCCTCGAGCAGTACTTC
TRBV28	NA	TRBJ1-5	NA	CASSLKGLGNQPQHF	TGTGCCAGCAGTTTAAAAGGGCTAGGGAATCAGCCCCAGCATTTT
TRBV27	NA	TRBJ2-2	NA	CASSFLPPGELFF	TGTGCCAGCAGTTTTCTTCCCCCCGGGGAGCTGTTTTTT
TRBV27	few	TRBJ1-2	TRBD1	CASSHRTGGLGGYTF	TGTGCCAGCAGTCACCGGACAGGGGGCTTAGGGGGCTACACCTTC
TRBV28	NA	TRBJ2-2	NA	CASSFGAGELFF	NA
TRBV19	NA	TRBJ2-1	NA	CASSIEVRNEQFF	TGTGCCAGTAGTATAGAGGTTAGAAATGAGCAGTTCTTC
TRBV10-2	NA	TRBJ2-3	NA	CARSRATKADTQYF	TGCGCCAGGAGCAGGGCTACCAAGGCAGATACGCAGTATTTT
TRBV7-9	NA	TRBJ2-2	TRBD1	CASSTRQGAETGELFF	TGTGCCAGCAGCACCCGACAGGGGGCTGAGACCGGGGAGCTGTTTTTT
TRBV28	once	TRBJ2-7	TRBD2	CATLYPGGRYEQYF	TGTGCCACCCTTTACCCGGGAGGGCGGTACGAGCAGTACTTC
TRBV11-2	NA	TRBJ2-7	NA	CASSLEHLLPTYEQYF	TGTGCCAGCAGCTTAGAGCATCTTCTACCCACCTACGAGCAGTACTTC
TRBV27	NA	TRBJ1-4	TRBD1	CASSFLNPHGQGREKLFF	TGTGCCAGCAGTTTTTTAAACCCGCATGGACAGGGACGGGAAAAACTGTTTTTT
TRBV5-1	NA	TRBJ2-3	NA	CASSRFGAVDIADTQYF	TGCGCCAGCAGCCGATTCGGGGCGGTGGATATCGCAGATACGCAGTATTTT
TRBV27	NA	TRBJ1-4	TRBD1	CASSQQGNFYEKLFF	TGTGCCAGCAGTCAACAGGGGAACTTTTATGAAAAACTGTTTTTT
TRBV7-3	NA	TRBJ2-5	TRBD2	CASSPGLAGAETQYF	TGTGCCAGCAGCCCCGGACTAGCGGGAGCCGAGACCCAGTACTTC